This T cell receptor (beta chain) was profiled in a study of blood T cell repertoires in COVID-19. After removal of 7 bases from V and 0 bases from J, the junction contained 8 bases not matched to a gene. CDR1 is SGHRS, CDR2 YFSETQ, per germline. The CDR3 has 16 residues. The assay was immunoSEQ multiplex PCR, and TCRdb's table has in-frame clones only and misses some. The table lists about 270,000 clones, nearly 90% of them singletons. Grouping used clinical history reported by participants in a survey and questionnaire. Sequencing was performed on PBMCs or T cells enriched from blood (not recorded which). The gene calls are TRBV5-1 and TRBJ2-1; TRBD2 matches 9 bases. The clonotype originates from a woman between 55 and 75 years old who had recovered from COVID-19. The CDR3 loop reads CASRGLARDSYNEQFF. CDR3 in DNA: TGCGCCAGCCGTGGACTAGCGAGAGACTCCTACAATGAGCAGTTCTTC.